This T cell receptor (beta chain) was captured in a study of PD-1 blockade in classical Hodgkin lymphoma. The table came from immunoSEQ multiplex PCR; TCRdb's copy has only in-frame clones and leaves some out. The sample holds just under 45,000 clones, around 72% seen once. Each patient relapsed following autologous stem cell transplantation, and prior brentuximab vedotin exposure differed. The V gene end was trimmed by 5 bases and the J gene end by 3 bases; junction bases not matched to a gene: 7. CDR3 length: 16 residues. Germline CDR1 is SGHTA and CDR2 is FQGNSA. This TCR was recovered from a human donor with classical Hodgkin lymphoma. Source: peripheral blood mononuclear cells (PBMCs), taken before the second cycle of nivolumab. The chain joins TRBV7-2 to TRBJ2-7, with 13 bases aligning to TRBD2. The CDR3 DNA is TGTGCCAGCAGCCCCCGGACTAGCGGGAGAAACTACGAGCAGTACTTC. Its translation: CASSPRTSGRNYEQYF.